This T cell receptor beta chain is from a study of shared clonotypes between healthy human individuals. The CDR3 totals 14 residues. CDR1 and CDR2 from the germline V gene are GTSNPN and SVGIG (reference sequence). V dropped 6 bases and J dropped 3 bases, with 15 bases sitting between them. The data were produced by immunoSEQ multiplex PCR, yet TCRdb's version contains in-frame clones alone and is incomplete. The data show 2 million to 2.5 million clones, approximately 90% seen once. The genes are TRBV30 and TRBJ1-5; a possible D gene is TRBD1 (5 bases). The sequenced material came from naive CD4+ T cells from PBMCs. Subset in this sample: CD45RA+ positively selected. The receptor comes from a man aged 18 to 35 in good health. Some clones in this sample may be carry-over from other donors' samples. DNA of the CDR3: TGTGCCTGTACCTCAGGGTCGGCCAATCAGCCCCAGCATTTT. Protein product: CACTSGSANQPQHF.